The 5 T cell receptor beta chains below come from one sample, sequenced in a study of blood T cell repertoires in COVID-19. Clones were read by immunoSEQ multiplex PCR, and TCRdb kept only the in-frame ones, dropping some. The sample shows 200,000 to 250,000 clones, approximately 88% of them seen only once. Sequencing used peripheral blood. The receptors were sampled from a man in his 60s who had recovered from COVID-19.

This clone has just one count. This chain connects TRBV28 to TRBJ1-5; the match to TRBD1 covers 7 bases. Losses at the gene ends were 7 bases for V and 3 bases for J; bases not matched to a gene: 6. CDR1 is MDHEN and CDR2 is SYDVKM in the germline V gene. This CDR3 is built from 14 residues. CDR3 nucleotides: TGTGCCAGCACCACGGGACAGATCAATCAGCCCCAGCATTTT. Translated: CASTTGQINQPQHF. The entire variable domain, with the rest obtained from reference TRBV28 and TRBJ1-5, is as follows: DVKVTQSSRYLVKRTGEKVFLECVQDMDHENMFWYRQDPGLGLRLIYFSYDVKMKEKGDIPEGYSVSREKKERFSLILESASTNQTSMYLCASTTGQINQPQHFGDGTRLSIL.

The rearrangement links TRBV2 to TRBJ1-3, with D possibly being TRBD1 (5 bases). The CDR3 covers 14 residues. Trimming removed 6 bases at V and 5 bases at J, with 14 bases between. CDR1 is SNHLY, CDR2 FYNNEI, per germline. CDR3 sequence reads: CASRDQGIRNTIYF. CDR3 coding DNA: TGTGCCAGCAGAGACCAGGGAATAAGAAACACCATATATTTT.

The chain is built from TRBV15 and TRBJ2-3; possible D gene TRBD2, 5 bases. Per the germline V gene, CDR1 is LNHNV and CDR2 is YYDKDF (reference sequence). The CDR3 has 16 amino acids. The V end lost 3 bases, the J end lost 2 bases, and 15 bases lay between the germline ends. CDR3 loop: CATSSFQREITDTQYF. DNA of the CDR3: TGTGCCACCAGCAGTTTCCAGAGGGAAATCACAGATACGCAGTATTTT.

V usage is TRBV5-1 and J usage is TRBJ2-3; 9 bases are a match to TRBD1. The trim removed 2 bases at V and 4 bases at J, leaving 2 bases unmatched. The CDR3 runs to 14 residues. Germline CDR1 reads SGHRS; CDR2 reads YFSETQ. DNA of the CDR3: TGCGCCAGCAGCTTACAGGGGGCGGCAGATACGCAGTATTTT. This encodes CASSLQGAADTQYF. The full variable domain, with the rest looked up from reference TRBV5-1 and TRBJ2-3, is KAGVTQTPRYLIKTRGQQVTLSCSPISGHRSVSWYQQTPGQGLQFLFEYFSETQRNKGNFPGRFSGRQFSNSRSEMNVSTLELGDSALYLCASSLQGAADTQYFGPGTRLTVL.

The genes are TRBV4-1 and TRBJ2-3; 10 bases are shared with TRBD2. The junction had 6 bases not matched to a gene; V was cut back by 4 bases and J by 2 bases. From germline, CDR1 is MGHRA and CDR2 YSYEKL. This CDR3 is built from 16 residues. CDR3 residues: CASSPRTSGDTDTQYF. The CDR3 region has the DNA TGCGCCAGCAGCCCACGGACTAGCGGTGACACAGATACGCAGTATTTT.